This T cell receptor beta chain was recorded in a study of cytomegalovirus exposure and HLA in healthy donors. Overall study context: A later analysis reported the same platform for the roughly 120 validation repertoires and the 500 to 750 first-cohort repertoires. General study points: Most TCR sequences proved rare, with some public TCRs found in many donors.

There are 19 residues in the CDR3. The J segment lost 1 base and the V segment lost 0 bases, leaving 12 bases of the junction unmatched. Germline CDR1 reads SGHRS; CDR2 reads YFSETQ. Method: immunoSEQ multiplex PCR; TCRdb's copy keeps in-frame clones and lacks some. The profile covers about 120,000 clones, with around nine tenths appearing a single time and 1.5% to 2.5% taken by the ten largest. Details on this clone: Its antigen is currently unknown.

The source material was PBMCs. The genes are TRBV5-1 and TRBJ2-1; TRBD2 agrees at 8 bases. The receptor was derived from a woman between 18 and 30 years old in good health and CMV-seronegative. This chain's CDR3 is CASSLEVAGLSRSYNEQFF. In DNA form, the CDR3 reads TGCGCCAGCAGCTTGGAGGTAGCGGGACTTTCGAGGTCCTACAATGAGCAGTTCTTC.